These T cell receptor beta chains were read from a single sample in a study of blood T cells in healthy people across ages. TCRdb fed the 5' RACE reads into MiXCR, producing one record per CDR3 protein. The sample consists of roughly 1.6 million distinct CDR3 sequences, about 35% of them appearing once. The sequenced material came from blood. All receptors derive from a woman between 25 and 40 years old in good health. Each CDR3 is given with its conserved first and last residue. A D gene is named only where the DNA matches it firmly. Clone size appears in some rows only: once, few, many, or a class for an expanded clone.

len,v_gene,j_gene,abundance,d_gene,CDR3aa,CDR3nt
13,TRBV7-2,TRBJ1-1,few,-,CASSSGQPVKAFF,TGTGCCAGCAGCAGTGGACAGCCCGTTAAAGCTTTCTTT
14,TRBV2,TRBJ2-5,many,-,CASKGGRTEETQYF,TGTGCCAGCAAGGGCGGCCGGACTGAAGAGACCCAGTACTTC
17,TRBV5-1,TRBJ2-6,-,-,CASSLGHTNSGANVLTF,TGCGCCAGCAGCTTGGGTCACACTAACTCTGGGGCCAACGTCCTGACTTTC
17,TRBV4-1,TRBJ2-2,-,TRBD1,CASSQDLTGGMAGELFF,TGCGCCAGCAGCCAAGATTTGACAGGGGGAATGGCCGGGGAGCTGTTTTTT
15,TRBV5-5,TRBJ2-1,once,TRBD1,CASSVEGQAGREQFF,TGTGCCAGCAGCGTGGAGGGACAGGCTGGCCGTGAGCAGTTCTTC
16,TRBV4-1,TRBJ2-7,-,-,CASSHEITGTNYEQYF,TGCGCCAGCAGCCATGAGATCACGGGAACTAACTACGAGCAGTACTTC
16,TRBV4-2,TRBJ2-3,-,-,CASSQDTGLKTDTQYF,TGTGCCAGCAGCCAAGACACGGGGCTCAAAACAGATACGCAGTATTTT
12,TRBV12-3/TRBV12-4,TRBJ1-1,few,-,CASSQANTEAFF,TGTGCCAGTTCCCAGGCGAACACTGAAGCTTTCTTT
16,TRBV18,TRBJ2-1,-,-,CASSALAPVSNNEQFF,TGTGCCAGCTCAGCGCTAGCCCCGGTCTCGAACAATGAGCAGTTCTTC
20,TRBV15,TRBJ2-7,-,-,CATSRDRTDGGRWDLYEQYF,TGTGCCACCAGCAGAGATCGGACCGATGGGGGCAGATGGGATTTATACGAGCAGTACTTC
15,TRBV12-3/TRBV12-4,TRBJ2-7,once,-,CASSLWGGTKTGQYF,TGTGCCAGCAGTTTATGGGGGGGCACGAAGACGGGGCAGTACTTC
12,TRBV5-5,TRBJ2-5,-,-,CASSLMSETQYF,TGTGCCAGCAGCTTGATGTCAGAGACCCAGTACTTC
14,TRBV5-1,TRBJ2-5,few,-,CASSSDGARETQYF,TGCGCCAGCAGCTCGGATGGGGCCCGGGAGACCCAGTACTTC
15,TRBV10-3,TRBJ1-1,few,TRBD1,CAISTRQGTNTEAFF,TGTGCCATCAGTACACGACAGGGGACGAACACTGAAGCTTTCTTT
16,TRBV20-1,TRBJ1-5,few,TRBD1,CSARDEGQGTNQPQHF,TGCAGTGCTAGAGATGAGGGACAGGGGACTAATCAGCCCCAGCATTTT
16,TRBV5-1,TRBJ1-2,-,TRBD1,CASSLAGDRVVDGYTF,TGCGCCAGCAGCTTGGCGGGGGACAGGGTTGTGGATGGCTACACCTTC
14,TRBV6-1,TRBJ1-1,-,-,CASSGVGGGAEAFF,TGTGCCAGCAGTGGGGTCGGAGGAGGGGCTGAAGCTTTCTTT
17,TRBV4-2,TRBJ2-1,-,TRBD2,CASSQSSRTSGSNEQFF,TGTGCCAGCAGCCAAAGCTCCCGGACTAGCGGGAGCAATGAGCAGTTCTTC
16,TRBV9,TRBJ2-1,-,-,CASSALGGGSYNEQFF,TGTGCCAGCAGCGCCCTCGGTGGGGGCTCCTACAATGAGCAGTTCTTC
12,TRBV5-1,TRBJ2-1,-,-,CASTKNYNEQFF,TGCGCCAGCACCAAGAACTACAATGAGCAGTTCTTC
13,TRBV6-1,TRBJ2-2,-,-,CAGRRANTGELFF,TGTGCGGGTAGGAGGGCGAACACCGGGGAGCTGTTTTTT
14,TRBV29-1,TRBJ2-5,few,-,CSVEASRHWETQYF,TGCAGCGTTGAGGCTAGTCGGCATTGGGAGACCCAGTACTTC
14,TRBV6-1,TRBJ2-5,-,-,CASSVRDPQIAQYF,TGTGCCAGCAGTGTCCGGGACCCCCAAATTGCCCAGTACTTC
13,TRBV7-3,TRBJ2-7,-,-,CASSLTEGYEQYF,TGTGCCAGCAGCTTAACTGAGGGGTACGAGCAGTACTTC
14,TRBV12-3/TRBV12-4,TRBJ1-2,-,-,CASSLDLAGGGHTF,TGTGCCAGCAGTTTAGATCTGGCGGGTGGCGGCCACACCTTC
12,TRBV2,TRBJ2-7,-,TRBD1,CASSIGQGGQYF,TGTGCCAGCAGTATAGGACAGGGCGGGCAGTACTTC
13,TRBV28,TRBJ1-2,-,-,CASRGHRNYGYTF,TGTGCCAGCAGGGGACATCGAAACTATGGCTACACCTTC
16,TRBV13,TRBJ2-7,few,TRBD1,CASSQTGTGSSYEQYF,TGTGCCAGCAGCCAAACCGGGACAGGTTCATCCTACGAGCAGTACTTC
15,TRBV10-3,TRBJ1-4,-,-,CASSESITTNEKLFF,TGTGCCAGCAGTGAGTCGATCACAACTAATGAAAAACTGTTTTTT
16,TRBV20-1,TRBJ2-1,-,-,CSATNLISGTASEQFF,TGCAGTGCCACCAACCTGATCTCCGGGACCGCCTCCGAGCAGTTCTTC
13,TRBV25-1,TRBJ1-2,-,-,CASSESGAGGYTF,TGTGCCAGCAGTGAATCGGGGGCGGGAGGCTACACCTTC
18,TRBV7-9,TRBJ2-1,-,-,CASSLQGDVGRAYNEQFF,TGTGCCAGCAGCTTACAGGGTGACGTTGGGAGAGCTTACAATGAGCAGTTCTTC
15,TRBV6-5,TRBJ2-6,many,-,CASSLRTSGANVLTF,TGTGCCAGCAGCCTCCGTACTTCTGGGGCCAACGTCCTGACTTTC
16,TRBV20-1,TRBJ1-2,-,-,CSARDPWQERNYGYTF,TGCAGTGCTAGAGATCCATGGCAGGAAAGAAACTATGGCTACACCTTC
14,TRBV10-3,TRBJ2-1,-,-,CAISEDTTFNEQFF,TGTGCCATCAGTGAAGATACAACATTCAATGAGCAGTTCTTC